This T cell receptor beta chain was obtained from a study of CD8 T cells in Susac syndrome. CDR1 SQVTM and CDR2 ANQGSEA come from the germline V gene. V was clipped by 3 bases and J by 6 bases; unmatched bases: 14. The CDR3 contains 16 residues. This clonotype came up a few times. Random hexamers were used to reverse transcribe the RNA input (about 0.5 to 1 ug). The authors amplified TCR beta CDR3 across 54 Vbeta and 13 Jbeta using immunoSEQ multiplex PCR. TCRdb re-called the immunoSEQ multiplex PCR reads through MiXCR, storing one row per CDR3 protein. The sample lists about 80,000 distinct CDR3 sequences; around 94% were seen once. Sequencing of TCR beta, carried out with a high-throughput approach, was applied to CD8+ and CD4+ T cells from the blood.

The sequencing input was CD8+ T cells from PBMCs. The receptor comes from a human donor in good health. The rearrangement links TRBV29-1 to TRBJ2-1; 7 nucleotides line up with TRBD1. CDR3 bases: TGCAGCGTTGAGGACAAGACAGGGTTTCTTCCCAATGAGCAGTTCTTC. This gives the protein CSVEDKTGFLPNEQFF.